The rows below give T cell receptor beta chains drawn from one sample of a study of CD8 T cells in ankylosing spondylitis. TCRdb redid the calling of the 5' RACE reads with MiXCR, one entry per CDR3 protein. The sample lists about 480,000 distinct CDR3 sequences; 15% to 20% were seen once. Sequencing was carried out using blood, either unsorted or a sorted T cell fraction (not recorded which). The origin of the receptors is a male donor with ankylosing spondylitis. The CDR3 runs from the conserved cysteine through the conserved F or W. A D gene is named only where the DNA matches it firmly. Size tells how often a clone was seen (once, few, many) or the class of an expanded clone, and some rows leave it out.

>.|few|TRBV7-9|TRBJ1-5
CASSLGGDNQPQHF
TGTGCCAGCAGCTTAGGAGGGGACAATCAGCCCCAGCATTTT
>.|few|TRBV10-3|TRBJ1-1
CAIMGFDTEAFF
TGTGCCATCATGGGGTTTGACACTGAAGCTTTCTTT
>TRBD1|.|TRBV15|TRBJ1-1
CATSRAEGARTEAFF
TGTGCCACCAGCAGAGCGGAGGGGGCGCGTACTGAAGCTTTCTTT
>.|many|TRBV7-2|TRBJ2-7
CASSLRLDPYEQYF
TGTGCCAGCAGCTTAAGGCTAGACCCCTACGAGCAGTACTTC
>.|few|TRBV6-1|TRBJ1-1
CASSPSGQPNTEAFF
TGTGCCAGCAGCCCCTCAGGACAGCCGAACACTGAAGCTTTCTTT
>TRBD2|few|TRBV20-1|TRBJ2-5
CSARDLGLAAKETQYF
TGCAGTGCTAGAGACCTCGGACTAGCGGCTAAAGAGACCCAGTACTTC
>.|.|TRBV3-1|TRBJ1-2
CASSGKYSLGYTF
TGTGCCAGCAGCGGAAAATATTCTCTTGGCTACACCTTC
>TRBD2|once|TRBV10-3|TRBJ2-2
CAISAVLGDGTRNTGELFF
TGTGCCATCAGTGCGGTCCTAGGGGACGGGACTAGAAACACCGGGGAGCTGTTTTTT
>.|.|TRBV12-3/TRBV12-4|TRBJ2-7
CASSLRGKAVEQYF
TGTGCCAGCAGTTTAAGGGGAAAAGCAGTCGAGCAGTACTTC
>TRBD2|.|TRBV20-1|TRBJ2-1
CSAKTPGTSAHEQFF
TGCAGTGCTAAAACCCCCGGGACTAGCGCCCATGAGCAGTTCTTC
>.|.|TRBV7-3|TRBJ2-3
CASSLRLGGATDTQYF
TGTGCCAGCAGCCTACGTCTGGGGGGGGCCACAGATACGCAGTATTTT
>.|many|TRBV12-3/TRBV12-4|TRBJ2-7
CASRRDSGGSYEQYF
TGTGCCAGCAGAAGGGACTCCGGGGGCTCCTACGAGCAGTACTTC
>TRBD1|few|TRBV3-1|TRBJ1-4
CASSQGLGQVELFF
TGTGCCAGCAGCCAAGGATTAGGACAGGTGGAACTGTTTTTT
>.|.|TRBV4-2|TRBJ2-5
CASSQEDTGQETQYF
TGTGCCAGCAGCCAAGAGGACACGGGTCAAGAGACCCAGTACTTC
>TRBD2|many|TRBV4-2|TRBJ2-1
CASSLGLAGGPGNEQFF
TGTGCCAGCAGCCTGGGACTAGCGGGAGGGCCAGGGAATGAGCAGTTCTTC
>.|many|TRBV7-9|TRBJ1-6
CASSTHRQANSPLHF
TGTGCCAGCAGCACGCACAGACAAGCGAATTCACCCCTCCACTTT
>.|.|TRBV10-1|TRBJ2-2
CASSGSAGELFF
TGCGCCAGCAGTGGTTCCGCCGGGGAGCTGTTTTTT
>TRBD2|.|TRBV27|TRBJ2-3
CARSLAGDSTDTQYF
TGTGCCAGGAGTCTAGCGGGGGATAGCACAGATACGCAGTATTTT
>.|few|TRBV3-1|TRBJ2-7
CASSQGYSTAYEQYF
TGTGCCAGCAGCCAAGGGTATTCGACAGCCTACGAGCAGTACTTC
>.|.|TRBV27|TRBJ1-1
CASSFSRWGTEAFF
TGTGCCAGCAGTTTTTCACGGTGGGGCACTGAAGCTTTCTTT
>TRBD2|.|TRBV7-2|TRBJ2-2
CASSLFLAGLTGELFF
TGTGCCAGCAGCTTATTTCTAGCGGGTCTCACCGGGGAGCTGTTTTTT
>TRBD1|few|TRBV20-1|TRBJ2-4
CSGGTGGQNIQYF
TGCAGCGGTGGGACAGGGGGCCAAAACATTCAGTACTTC
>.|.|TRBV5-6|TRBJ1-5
CASRREDSNQPQHF
TGTGCCAGCAGGCGGGAGGATAGCAATCAGCCCCAGCATTTT
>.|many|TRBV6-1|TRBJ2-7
CASSVDSYEQYF
TGTGCCAGCAGTGTAGACAGCTACGAGCAGTACTTC